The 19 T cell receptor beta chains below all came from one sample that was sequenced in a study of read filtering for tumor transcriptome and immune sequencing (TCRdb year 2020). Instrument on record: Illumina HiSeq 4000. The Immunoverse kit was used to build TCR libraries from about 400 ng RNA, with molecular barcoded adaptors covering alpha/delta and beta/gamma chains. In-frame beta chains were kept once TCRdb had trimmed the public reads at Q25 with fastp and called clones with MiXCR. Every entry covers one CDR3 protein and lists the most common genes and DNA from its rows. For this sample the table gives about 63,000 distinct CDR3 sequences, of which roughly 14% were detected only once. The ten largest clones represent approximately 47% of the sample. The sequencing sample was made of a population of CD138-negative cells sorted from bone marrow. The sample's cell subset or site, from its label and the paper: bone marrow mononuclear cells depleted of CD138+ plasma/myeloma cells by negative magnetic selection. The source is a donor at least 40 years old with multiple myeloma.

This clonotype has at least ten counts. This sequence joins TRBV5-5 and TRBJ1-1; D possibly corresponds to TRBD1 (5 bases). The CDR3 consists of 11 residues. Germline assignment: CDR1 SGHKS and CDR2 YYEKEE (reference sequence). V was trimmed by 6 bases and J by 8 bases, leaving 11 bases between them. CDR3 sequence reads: CASTQGSEAFF. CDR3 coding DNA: TGTGCCAGCACCCAGGGTTCCGAAGCTTTCTTT.

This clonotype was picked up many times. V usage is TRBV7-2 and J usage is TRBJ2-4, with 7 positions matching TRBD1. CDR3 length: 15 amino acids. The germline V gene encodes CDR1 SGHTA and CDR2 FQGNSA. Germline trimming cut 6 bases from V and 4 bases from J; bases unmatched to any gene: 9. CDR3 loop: CASSSDRARKNIQYF. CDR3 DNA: TGTGCCAGCAGTTCTGACAGGGCGCGAAAAAACATTCAGTACTTC.

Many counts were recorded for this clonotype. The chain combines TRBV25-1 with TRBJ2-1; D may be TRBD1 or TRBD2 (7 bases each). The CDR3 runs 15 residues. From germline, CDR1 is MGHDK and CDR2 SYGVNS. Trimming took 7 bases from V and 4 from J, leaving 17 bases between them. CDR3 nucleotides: TGTGCCAGCACCGAGGGGGGGACAGTTTACAATGAGCAGTTCTTC. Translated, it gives CASTEGGTVYNEQFF. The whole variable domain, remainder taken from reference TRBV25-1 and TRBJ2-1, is EADIYQTPRYLVIGTGKKITLECSQTMGHDKMYWYQQDPGMELHLIHYSYGVNSTEKGDLSSESTVSRIRTEHFPLTLESARPSHTSQYLCASTEGGTVYNEQFFGPGTRLTVL.

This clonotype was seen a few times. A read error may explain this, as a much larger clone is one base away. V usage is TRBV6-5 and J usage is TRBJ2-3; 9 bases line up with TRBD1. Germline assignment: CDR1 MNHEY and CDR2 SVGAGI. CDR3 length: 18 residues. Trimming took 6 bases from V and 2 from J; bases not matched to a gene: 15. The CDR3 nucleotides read TGTGCCAGCAGCGAACAGGGGGCATGGGTTGGAAACACAGATACGCAGTATTTT. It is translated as CASSEQGAWVGNTDTQYF.

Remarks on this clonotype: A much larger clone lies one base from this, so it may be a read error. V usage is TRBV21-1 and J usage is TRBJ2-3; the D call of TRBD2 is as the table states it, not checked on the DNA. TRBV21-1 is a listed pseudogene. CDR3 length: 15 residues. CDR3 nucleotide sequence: TGTGCCAGCAGCAAACAGAGCGTGAGGACAGATACGCAGTATTTT. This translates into CASSKQSVRTDTQYF.

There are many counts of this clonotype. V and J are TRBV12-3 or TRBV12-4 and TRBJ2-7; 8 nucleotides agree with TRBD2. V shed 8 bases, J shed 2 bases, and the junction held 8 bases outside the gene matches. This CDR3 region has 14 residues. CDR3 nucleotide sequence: TGTGCCAGCGGGGGGGTAGCGGGAACCTACGAGCAGTACTTC. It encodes CASGGVAGTYEQYF.

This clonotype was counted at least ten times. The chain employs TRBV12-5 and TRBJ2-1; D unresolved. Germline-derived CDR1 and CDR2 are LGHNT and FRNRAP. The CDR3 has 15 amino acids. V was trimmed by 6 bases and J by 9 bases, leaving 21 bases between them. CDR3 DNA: TGTGCTAGTGGCCCCCCGGGTTTCATTGATCCTGAGCAGTTCTTC. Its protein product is CASGPPGFIDPEQFF. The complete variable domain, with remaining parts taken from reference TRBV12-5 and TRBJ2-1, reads DARVTQTPRHKVTEMGQEVTMRCQPILGHNTVFWYRQTMMQGLELLAYFRNRAPLDDSGMPKDRFSAEMPDATLATLKIQPSEPRDSAVYFCASGPPGFIDPEQFFGPGTRLTVL.

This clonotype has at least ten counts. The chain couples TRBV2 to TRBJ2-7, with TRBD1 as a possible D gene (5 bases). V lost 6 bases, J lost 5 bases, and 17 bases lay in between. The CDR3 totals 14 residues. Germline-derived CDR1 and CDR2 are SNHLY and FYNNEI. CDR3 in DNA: TGTGCCAGCAGCCACAGGACACGGATCGACGAGCAGTACTTC. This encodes CASSHRTRIDEQYF. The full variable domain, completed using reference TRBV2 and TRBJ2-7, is EPEVTQTPSHQVTQMGQEVILRCVPISNHLYFYWYRQILGQKVEFLVSFYNNEISEKSEIFDDQFSVERPDGSNFTLKIRSTKLEDSAMYFCASSHRTRIDEQYFGPGTRLTVT.

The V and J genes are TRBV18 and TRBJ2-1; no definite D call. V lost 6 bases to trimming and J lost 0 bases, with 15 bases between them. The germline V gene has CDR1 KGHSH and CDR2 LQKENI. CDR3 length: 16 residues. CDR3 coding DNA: TGTGCCAGCTCTGTTTCCCCCCCTAGCTCCTACAATGAGCAGTTCTTC. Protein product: CASSVSPPSSYNEQFF.

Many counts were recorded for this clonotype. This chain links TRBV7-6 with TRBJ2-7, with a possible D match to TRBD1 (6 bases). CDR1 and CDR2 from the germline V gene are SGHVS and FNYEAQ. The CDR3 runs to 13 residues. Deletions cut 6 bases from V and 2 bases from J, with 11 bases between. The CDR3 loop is CASSTGLTYEQYF. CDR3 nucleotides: TGTGCCAGCAGTACAGGGTTGACCTACGAGCAGTACTTC.

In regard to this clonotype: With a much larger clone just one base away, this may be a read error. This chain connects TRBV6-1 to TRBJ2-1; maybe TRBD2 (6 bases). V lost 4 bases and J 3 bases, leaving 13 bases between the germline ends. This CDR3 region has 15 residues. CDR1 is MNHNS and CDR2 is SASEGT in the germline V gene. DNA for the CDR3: TGTGCCAGCAGTGGATCGGGACTTTACTACAATGAGCAGTTCTTC. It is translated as CASSGSGLYYNEQFF.

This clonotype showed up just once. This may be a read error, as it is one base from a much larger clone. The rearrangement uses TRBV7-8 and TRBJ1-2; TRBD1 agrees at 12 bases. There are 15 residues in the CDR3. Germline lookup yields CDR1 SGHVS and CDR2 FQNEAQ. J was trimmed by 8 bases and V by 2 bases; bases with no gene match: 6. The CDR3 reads CASSLSGQGAGGYTF. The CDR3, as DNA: TGTGCCAGCAGCTTATCGGGACAGGGGGCGGGGGGCTACACCTTC.

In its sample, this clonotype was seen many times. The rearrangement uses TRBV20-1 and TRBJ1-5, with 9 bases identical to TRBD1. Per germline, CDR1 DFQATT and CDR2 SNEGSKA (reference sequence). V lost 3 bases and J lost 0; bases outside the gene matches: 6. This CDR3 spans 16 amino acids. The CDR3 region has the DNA TGCAGTGCTAGGGACGGGACAGGGTATAGCAATCAGCCCCAGCATTTT. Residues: CSARDGTGYSNQPQHF.

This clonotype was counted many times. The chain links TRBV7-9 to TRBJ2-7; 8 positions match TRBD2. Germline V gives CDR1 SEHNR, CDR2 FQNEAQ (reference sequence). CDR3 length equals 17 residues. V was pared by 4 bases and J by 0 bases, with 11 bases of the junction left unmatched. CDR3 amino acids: CASSSLRGRILSYEQYF. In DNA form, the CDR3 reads TGTGCCAGCAGCTCCCTCCGCGGGAGGATCCTCTCCTACGAGCAGTACTTC.

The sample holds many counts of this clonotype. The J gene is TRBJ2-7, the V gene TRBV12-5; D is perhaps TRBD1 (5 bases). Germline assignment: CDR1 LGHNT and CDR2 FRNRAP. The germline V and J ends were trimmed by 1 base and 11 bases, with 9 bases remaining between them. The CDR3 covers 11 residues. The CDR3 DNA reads TGTGCTAGTGGTTTGGACGCGACAGAGTACTTC. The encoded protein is CASGLDATEYF.

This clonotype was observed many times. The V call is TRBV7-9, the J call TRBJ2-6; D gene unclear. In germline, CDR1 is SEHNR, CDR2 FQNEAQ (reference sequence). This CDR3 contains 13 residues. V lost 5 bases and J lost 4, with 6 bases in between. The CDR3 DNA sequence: TGTGCCAGCAGCCCCGTAGGGGCCAACGTCCTGACTTTC. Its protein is CASSPVGANVLTF.

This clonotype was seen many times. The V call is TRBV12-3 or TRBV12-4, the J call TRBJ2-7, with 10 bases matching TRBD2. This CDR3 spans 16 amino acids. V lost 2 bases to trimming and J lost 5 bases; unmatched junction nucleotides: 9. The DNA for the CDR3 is TGTGCCAGCAGTTTATCCGGACTAGCGGTTTTACACGAGCAGTACTTC. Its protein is CASSLSGLAVLHEQYF.

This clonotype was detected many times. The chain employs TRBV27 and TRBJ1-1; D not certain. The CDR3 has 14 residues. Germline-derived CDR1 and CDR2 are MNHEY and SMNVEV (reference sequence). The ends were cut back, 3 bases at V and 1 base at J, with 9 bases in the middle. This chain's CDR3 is CASSFQAPNTEAFF. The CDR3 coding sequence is TGTGCCAGCAGTTTCCAGGCGCCGAACACTGAAGCTTTCTTT.

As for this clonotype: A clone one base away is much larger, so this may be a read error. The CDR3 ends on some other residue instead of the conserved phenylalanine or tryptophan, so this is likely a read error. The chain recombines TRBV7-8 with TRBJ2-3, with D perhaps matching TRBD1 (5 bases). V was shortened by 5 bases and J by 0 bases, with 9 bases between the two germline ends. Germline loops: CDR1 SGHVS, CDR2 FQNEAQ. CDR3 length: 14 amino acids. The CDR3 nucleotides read TGTGCCAGCAGCCGACGACAGAGCACAGATACGCAGTATTTG. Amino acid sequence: CASSRRQSTDTQYL.